What follows are 21 T cell receptor beta chains derived from one specimen sequenced in a study of Graves' ophthalmopathy and Graves' hyperthyroidism. RNA served as the template for amplifying TCR beta CDR3 regions. First-round RT-PCR used HTBI primers; second-round multiplex PCR followed. TCRdb reprocessed the multiplex PCR reads via MiXCR and lists one record per CDR3 protein. This table has some 350,000 distinct CDR3 sequences, 15% to 20% appearing once. Sequenced sample: peripheral blood. Every receptor here comes from an adult woman with stable Graves' hyperthyroidism.

This clonotype was counted ten times or more. The chain recombines TRBV28 with TRBJ1-2; possibly TRBD1 for D (6 bases). Germline V CDR1 and CDR2: MDHEN, SYDVKM. Trimming pared 5 bases from V and 2 bases from J, leaving 18 bases between. The CDR3 extends over 16 amino acids. The CDR3 reads CASSTPGTLPNYGYTF. The CDR3 region has the DNA TGTGCCAGCAGTACCCCCGGGACACTACCGAACTATGGCTACACCTTC.

This clonotype was recorded at least ten times. V and J are TRBV20-1 and TRBJ1-6, with D unresolved. Germline V gives CDR1 DFQATT, CDR2 SNEGSKA (reference sequence). With 3 bases removed from V and 7 bases from J, the gap between germline ends came to 13 bases. This CDR3 is 14 amino acids long. CDR3 residues: CSASGSPGNSPLHF. In DNA form, the CDR3 reads TGCAGTGCTAGCGGATCCCCTGGGAATTCACCCCTCCACTTT.

At least ten counts were recorded for this clonotype. The rearrangement joins TRBV6-5 to TRBJ2-2, with a weak D call TRBD1 (6 bases). V was pared by 6 bases and J by 4 bases, with 12 bases between. The CDR3 has 14 amino acids. The germline V gene encodes CDR1 MNHEY and CDR2 SVGAGI. The CDR3 here is CASRQGQTTGELFF. In nucleotides, the CDR3 is TGTGCCAGCAGACAGGGCCAGACCACCGGGGAGCTGTTTTTT.

In this sample, this clonotype turned up many times. This chain uses TRBV6-1 with TRBJ2-7; 7 nucleotides line up with TRBD1. Germline values: CDR1 MNHNS, CDR2 SASEGT. The V segment lost 8 bases and the J segment 3 bases; nucleotides outside the gene matches: 22. CDR3 length equals 18 residues. The CDR3 loop is CASGKGPRQGSPNYEQYF. CDR3 sequence (DNA): TGTGCCAGCGGGAAGGGACCCCGACAGGGATCTCCCAACTACGAGCAGTACTTC.

Many counts were recorded for this clonotype. The CDR3: CATAHRENQPQHF. The CDR3 DNA reads TGTGCCACCGCCCACAGGGAAAATCAGCCCCAGCATTTT. The V and J genes are TRBV19 and TRBJ1-5, with a weak D call TRBD1 (6 bases). The length of the CDR3 is 13 residues. Germline CDR1 reads LNHDA; CDR2 reads SQIVND (reference sequence). Between the trimmed V and J ends, which lost 10 bases and 4 bases, there was a span of 14 bases.

There are many counts of this clonotype. The J gene is TRBJ2-3, the V gene TRBV11-3; D is uncertain. Germline V gene sequence: CDR1 SGHNT, CDR2 YENEEA. The CDR3 has 20 amino acids. The V gene lost 1 base and the J gene lost 6 bases, with 29 bases spanning the gap. The CDR3 spells CASSLGVVYQSTLIRDTQYF. CDR3 sequence (DNA): TGTGCCAGCAGCTTAGGGGTGGTCTACCAGAGTACACTCATTCGCGATACGCAGTATTTT.

This chain joins TRBV7-2 and TRBJ2-7, with D perhaps matching TRBD1 or TRBD2 (5 bases each). The CDR3 extends over 14 amino acids. Germline-derived CDR1 and CDR2 are SGHTA and FQGNSA. V lost 5 bases and J lost 3, with 14 bases in between. The CDR3 spells CASSNRHGGYEQYF. DNA of the CDR3: TGTGCCAGCAGCAACAGGCATGGGGGCTACGAGCAGTACTTC. The full variable domain, rest sourced from reference TRBV7-2 and TRBJ2-7, is GAGVSQSPSNKVTEKGKDVELRCDPISGHTALYWYRQSLGQGLEFLIYFQGNSAPDKSGLPSDRFSAERTGGSVSTLTIQRTQQEDSAVYLCASSNRHGGYEQYFGPGTRLTVT.

This clonotype was found many times. V gene TRBV27 combines with J gene TRBJ1-2; D possibly corresponds to TRBD1 (5 bases). Per germline, CDR1 MNHEY and CDR2 SMNVEV (reference sequence). The CDR3 extends over 18 amino acids. Between the trimmed V and J ends, which lost 2 bases and 0 bases, there was a span of 19 bases. The CDR3 is CASSLMGQGAGANYGYTF. The CDR3 nucleotides are TGTGCCAGCAGTTTAATGGGCCAGGGTGCAGGAGCTAACTATGGCTACACCTTC.

There are many counts of this clonotype. The chain carries TRBV7-2 and TRBJ2-7, with 8 bases aligning to TRBD2. With 0 bases clipped from V and 5 bases from J, the junction kept 6 bases outside the gene matches. Germline CDR1 and CDR2: SGHTA and FQGNSA. The CDR3 extends over 15 amino acids. The CDR3 DNA is TGTGCCAGCAGCTTAGCCGGGACTAGTGCGAACGAGCAGTACTTC. Protein sequence: CASSLAGTSANEQYF. Full variable domain (rest looked up from reference TRBV7-2 and TRBJ2-7): GAGVSQSPSNKVTEKGKDVELRCDPISGHTALYWYRQSLGQGLEFLIYFQGNSAPDKSGLPSDRFSAERTGGSVSTLTIQRTQQEDSAVYLCASSLAGTSANEQYFGPGTRLTVT.

This clonotype showed up many times. The chain carries TRBV14 and TRBJ1-3, with no clear D. Trimming stripped 1 base from V and 7 bases from J, with 17 bases between. Germline CDR1 SGHDN, CDR2 FVKESK. The CDR3 spans 16 residues. CDR3 residues: CASSQAWEALGNTIYF. CDR3 DNA sequence: TGTGCCAGCAGCCAAGCCTGGGAGGCCCTCGGGAACACCATATATTTT.

In its sample, this clonotype was seen many times. The gene calls are TRBV12-3 or TRBV12-4 and TRBJ1-1, with TRBD1 matching 8 bases. The junction had 9 bases not matched to a gene; V was cut back by 5 bases and J by 7 bases. The CDR3 length is 14 residues. DNA of the CDR3: TGTGCCAGCAGTACAGGGGGGCTAGTCCATGAAGCTTTCTTT. Translating gives CASSTGGLVHEAFF.

This clonotype came up many times. The chain has TRBV2 and TRBJ1-1, with D possibly being TRBD1 (5 bases). The V end lost 4 bases, the J end lost 9 bases, and 15 bases lay between the germline ends. This CDR3 comprises 13 residues. Germline V gives CDR1 SNHLY, CDR2 FYNNEI. CDR3 sequence: CASSGGERSQAFF. CDR3 DNA sequence: TGTGCCAGCAGTGGGGGGGAGAGGTCGCAAGCTTTCTTT.

V and J are TRBV12-3 or TRBV12-4 and TRBJ1-5; no reliable D call. V lost 1 base and J lost 6, with 7 bases in between. The CDR3 is 13 residues long. Written as DNA, the CDR3 is TGTGCCAGCAGTTTAGGATACCCTCAGCCCCAGCATTTT. Protein sequence: CASSLGYPQPQHF.

This chain uses TRBV27 with TRBJ2-7; perhaps TRBD2 as D (6 bases). Germline V gene data show CDR1 as MNHEY and CDR2 as SMNVEV (reference sequence). The CDR3 is made up of 14 amino acids. V gave up 5 bases and J gave up 5 bases, with 16 bases separating them. DNA for the CDR3: TGTGCCAGCAGTAACCCCGGGGGTTACGACGAGCAGTACTTC. As protein: CASSNPGGYDEQYF.

This clonotype was detected ten times or more. This chain uses TRBV11-2 with TRBJ1-2; TRBD1 matches 7 bases. The V and J ends lost 4 bases and 4 bases, in that order; junction bases with no gene match: 12. Germline assignment: CDR1 SGHAT and CDR2 FQNNGV. This CDR3 contains 16 residues. The CDR3 spells CASSSRDSGTLYGYTF. Here the CDR3 DNA reads TGTGCCAGCAGCTCCCGGGACAGTGGAACCCTCTATGGCTACACCTTC.

The chain links TRBV6-2 or TRBV6-3 to TRBJ2-7; 8 bases fit TRBD1. The CDR3 spans 13 residues. V lost 9 bases to trimming and J lost 1 base; unmatched junction nucleotides: 5. The germline gives CDR1 MNHEY, CDR2 SVGEGT. The CDR3 spells CASWTGSSYEQYF. The CDR3 DNA is TGTGCCAGTTGGACAGGGTCTTCCTACGAGCAGTACTTC.

J is TRBJ1-6 and V is TRBV12-3 or TRBV12-4, with D perhaps matching TRBD1 (6 bases). Trimming took 7 bases from V and 7 from J, leaving 11 bases between them. This CDR3 has 13 residues. CDR3 DNA: TGTGCCAGCAAAACAGGGCTAAATTCACCCCTCCACTTT. This codes for CASKTGLNSPLHF.

This clonotype has a handful of counts. J is TRBJ2-7 and V is TRBV2; 7 bases align to TRBD1. J lost 1 base, V lost 8 bases, and 11 bases had no gene match. The CDR3 consists of 15 residues. The V gene's germline CDR1 is SNHLY and CDR2 FYNNEI. This chain's CDR3 is CASFSTGTASYEQYF. The DNA for the CDR3 is TGTGCCAGCTTTTCCACCGGGACAGCATCCTACGAGCAGTACTTC.

The chain employs TRBV11-2 and TRBJ1-2; D perhaps matches TRBD1 (5 bases). Trimming left V 1 base short and J 7 bases short, with 16 bases between. The CDR3 length is 15 residues. The germline CDR1 and CDR2 sequences are SGHAT and FQNNGV. The CDR3 reads CASSLGKGARSGYTF. The CDR3 nucleotides are TGTGCCAGCAGCTTAGGAAAAGGGGCGAGAAGTGGCTACACCTTC.

This clonotype was picked up many times. This chain joins TRBV6-2 or TRBV6-3 and TRBJ2-5; D gene unclear. Trimming took off 1 base at V and 7 bases at J, with 10 bases between the two ends. This CDR3 is 13 amino acids long. Germline loops: CDR1 MNHEY, CDR2 SVGEGT. The CDR3 protein is CASSYLGLGTQYF. CDR3 nucleotides: TGTGCCAGCAGTTACTTGGGCTTGGGGACCCAGTACTTC.

The table lists this clonotype with many counts. The V and J genes are TRBV30 and TRBJ2-5; D unclear. CDR1 and CDR2 (germline): GTSNPN, SVGIG (reference sequence). Between the trimmed V and J ends, which lost 8 bases and 9 bases, there was a span of 13 bases. The CDR3 is 10 amino acids. The CDR3 region is CAAGERPQYF. CDR3 nucleotides: TGTGCCGCTGGAGAGCGTCCCCAGTACTTC.